A selection of T cell receptor beta chains follows, all from one sample in a study of technical replicates of blood from a few donors. Assay: immunoSEQ multiplex PCR; the TCRdb copy retains only in-frame clones and omits some. The table has under 35,000 clones, more than 90% seen once. The sequenced material came from PBMCs. Receptors originate from a human donor in good health. Some clones in this sample may be carry-over from other donors' samples. CDR3s leave out the opening cysteine and the closing phenylalanine or tryptophan. Each record gives: J gene, V gene, CDR3 protein.

>TRBJ1-4|TRBV19
ASSRRSVGTNEKLF
>TRBJ2-7|TRBV7-6
ASSLTMGGLVDEQY
>TRBJ2-2|TRBV10-3
AISDGQGRTGELF
>TRBJ2-1|TRBV5-8
ASSRGYNEQF
>TRBJ1-2|TRBV5-1
ASSLSTTYGYT
>TRBJ1-2|TRBV5-6
ASSQQGNYGYT
>TRBJ1-1|TRBV6-5
ASSYSSGQVEAF
>TRBJ2-1|TRBV11-1
ASSLEGTSGRSSYNEQF
>TRBJ2-5|TRBV7-6
ASSQNSGGTQETQY
>TRBJ1-1|TRBV4-1
ASSRGSPNTEAF
>TRBJ2-7|TRBV7-9
ASSRIAGAMSEQY
>TRBJ2-3|TRBV4-2
ASSQDLASGGRTPTQY
>TRBJ2-5|TRBV18
ASSQGQKETQY
>TRBJ1-2|TRBV4-1
ASSQDQGTYGYT
>TRBJ1-2|TRBV5-4
ASSPKAGRSGYT
>TRBJ1-4|TRBV2
ASSRGTNEKLF
>TRBJ1-2|TRBV27
ASSLYPDRGYGYT
>TRBJ2-7|TRBV28
ASTSAGTGTGEQY
>TRBJ1-1|TRBV2
ASTSGTANTEAF
>TRBJ1-3|TRBV5-1
ASSPDSSGNTIY
>TRBJ2-7|TRBV7-2
ASSLEGGQSYEQY
>TRBJ1-5|TRBV2
ASNQDRGDQPQH
>TRBJ2-7|TRBV5-6
ASSSFQGQAYEQY
>TRBJ2-5|TRBV7-7
ASSRDYQETQY
>TRBJ2-6|TRBV7-8
ASRPNRANVLT
>TRBJ2-3|TRBV11-1
ASSLWASGMETQY
>TRBJ1-1|TRBV15
ATSRDLQVTEAF
>TRBJ2-7|TRBV6-5
ASRRGRKIYEQY
>TRBJ2-7|TRBV5-6
ASSLGGSLTYEQY
>TRBJ1-5|TRBV2
ASRTGGSNQPQH
>TRBJ2-2|TRBV10-3
AISESGRELF
>TRBJ2-7|TRBV7-8
ASSAGLADSYEQY